Following are 20 T cell receptor beta chains from one sample sequenced in a study of cytomegalovirus exposure and HLA in healthy donors. The PCR ran on 60 Vbeta and 13 Jbeta primers. Produced via immunoSEQ multiplex PCR; TCRdb's table is partial and in-frame only. This sample has 95,000 to 150,000 clones, with more than 55% found just once. Input material: PBMCs. The receptors shown here come from a man aged 18 to 30 in good health and CMV-seronegative.

This sequence joins TRBV4-2 and TRBJ2-2, with 12 nucleotides matching TRBD1. This CDR3 region has 19 residues. The V gene end was trimmed by 4 bases and the J gene end by 1 base; junction bases not matched to a gene: 10. Germline V gene data show CDR1 as LGHNA and CDR2 as YNFKEQ. The CDR3 DNA follows: TGTGCCAGCAGCCCAGGTGGGACAGGGGGCGGCGGGAACACCGGGGAGCTGTTTTTT. Amino acids: CASSPGGTGGGGNTGELFF.

The gene calls are TRBV5-6 and TRBJ1-4, with D uncertain. The CDR3 runs to 15 residues. V lost 2 bases, J lost 2 bases, and 10 bases lay in between. Germline-derived CDR1 and CDR2 are SGHDT and YYEEEE. CDR3 amino acids: CASSFFGSTNEKLFF. In DNA form, the CDR3 reads TGTGCCAGCAGCTTTTTCGGGAGTACTAATGAAAAACTGTTTTTT.

The chain uses TRBV7-3 and TRBJ2-7; TRBD2 is a possible D gene (5 bases). V lost 2 bases and J lost 7, with 18 bases in between. The length of the CDR3 is 15 residues. CDR1 and CDR2 from the germline V gene are SGHTA and FQGTGA. The CDR3 DNA sequence: TGTGCCAGCAGCTTATATCCGGGCCCCCAGCGGGAGCAGTACTTC. This translates into CASSLYPGPQREQYF. The variable domain in full, with the rest retrieved from reference TRBV7-3 and TRBJ2-7, is GAGVSQTPSNKVTEKGKYVELRCDPISGHTALYWYRQSLGQGPEFLIYFQGTGAADDSGLPNDRFFAVRPEGSVSTLKIQRTERGDSAVYLCASSLYPGPQREQYFGPGTRLTVT.

The genes are TRBV6-5 and TRBJ1-6; the D gene is possibly TRBD1 (6 bases). V was shortened by 10 bases and J by 7 bases, with 20 bases between the two germline ends. This CDR3 has 15 residues. Germline-derived CDR1 and CDR2 are MNHEY and SVGAGI. The CDR3 protein is CATSPTRDINSPLHF. The CDR3 DNA follows: TGTGCCACCTCCCCCACCCGGGACATCAATTCACCCCTCCACTTT.

The chain links TRBV30 to TRBJ2-7; no clear D gene. The CDR3 totals 12 residues. The germline CDR1 and CDR2 sequences are GTSNPN and SVGIG (reference sequence). V dropped 4 bases and J dropped 0 bases, with 7 bases sitting between them. The CDR3 reads CAWTSSSYEQYF. The CDR3 nucleotides are TGTGCCTGGACTTCTAGCTCCTACGAGCAGTACTTC.

The V call is TRBV2, the J call TRBJ1-1; no clear D gene. The V end was cut by 8 bases, the J end by 8 bases, with 9 bases between. Germline values: CDR1 SNHLY, CDR2 FYNNEI. The CDR3 length is 10 residues. CDR3 nucleotides: TGTGCCAGCTGGGTGACAGAAGCTTTCTTT. Translation gives CASWVTEAFF.

Worth noting for this clone: At one of its ends the junction is not consistent with the germline gene, which may arise from a read error. The rearrangement links TRBV28 to TRBJ2-1; unclear D gene. The germline gives CDR1 MDHEN, CDR2 SYDVKM. This CDR3 comprises 15 residues. The CDR3 region has the DNA TGTGCCAGCAGTTTTGTCGTCGGGTGGTTGAATGAGCAGCTCTTC. Translating it yields CASSFVVGWLNEQLF. The entire variable domain, with the rest obtained from reference TRBV28 and TRBJ2-1, is as follows: DVKVTQSSRYLVKRTGEKVFLECVQDMDHENMFWYRQDPGLGLRLIYFSYDVKMKEKGDIPEGYSVSREKKERFSLILESASTNQTSMYLCASSFVVGWLNEQLFGPGTRLTVL.

DNA of the CDR3: TGTGCCAGTAGTAACAGGGGGCAGGATGAGCAGTTCTTC. Translated, it gives CASSNRGQDEQFF. The genes are TRBV19 and TRBJ2-1, with 9 nucleotides matching TRBD1. Per germline, CDR1 LNHDA and CDR2 SQIVND (reference sequence). The CDR3 has 13 residues. The trim removed 4 bases at V and 8 bases at J, leaving 3 bases unmatched.

The chain employs TRBV4-1 and TRBJ2-7; possible D gene TRBD2, 6 bases. CDR3 length: 14 amino acids. Germline loops: CDR1 MGHRA, CDR2 YSYEKL. Trimming removed 4 bases from V and 1 base from J, with 11 bases in between. CDR3 in amino acids: CASSPRDGSYEQYF. The CDR3 DNA follows: TGCGCCAGCAGCCCGCGGGACGGATCCTACGAGCAGTACTTC.

V gene TRBV6-4 combines with J gene TRBJ2-1; TRBD2 aligns across 14 bases. V was pared by 2 bases and J by 8 bases, with 14 bases of the junction left unmatched. CDR1 is MRHNA and CDR2 is SNTAGT in the germline V gene. The length of the CDR3 is 19 residues. As DNA, the CDR3 is TGTGCCAGCAGTGACGGAGGGGGGACTAGCGGGAGTCGTATCTATGAGCAGTTCTTC. Translation gives CASSDGGGTSGSRIYEQFF.

Only a few counts were recorded for this clone. The chain carries TRBV6-6 and TRBJ2-2; 7 bases line up with TRBD1. V lost 7 bases to trimming and J lost 4 bases; unmatched junction nucleotides: 9. The CDR3 has 15 amino acids. Germline V lookup: CDR1 MNHNY, CDR2 SVGAGI (reference sequence). The DNA for the CDR3 is TGTGCCAGCAATCTACAGGGGTCTGGCACCGGGGAGCTGTTTTTT. This sequence encodes CASNLQGSGTGELFF.

This clone has more than one count but fewer than ten. The rearrangement uses TRBV4-2 and TRBJ1-4; 7 positions match TRBD1. Trimming cost V 3 bases and J 4 bases; bases outside gene matches: 8. Germline CDR1 and CDR2: LGHNA and YNFKEQ. CDR3 length: 16 amino acids. The CDR3 reads CASSHPRTGGNEKLFF. CDR3 DNA sequence: TGTGCCAGCAGCCACCCACGGACAGGTGGTAATGAAAAACTGTTTTTT.

The chain links TRBV7-2 to TRBJ2-7; D possibly corresponds to TRBD1 (6 bases). The V and J ends lost 5 bases and 7 bases respectively, with 18 bases between them. This CDR3 is 14 amino acids long. Germline V gene sequence: CDR1 SGHTA, CDR2 FQGNSA. The CDR3 spells CASSPGDTVREQYF. CDR3 nucleotide sequence: TGTGCCAGCAGCCCCGGGGACACCGTAAGGGAGCAGTACTTC. Supplemented by reference TRBV7-2 and TRBJ2-7, the full variable domain reads GAGVSQSPSNKVTEKGKDVELRCDPISGHTALYWYRQSLGQGLEFLIYFQGNSAPDKSGLPSDRFSAERTGGSVSTLTIQRTQQEDSAVYLCASSPGDTVREQYFGPGTRLTVT.

The J gene is TRBJ1-1, the V gene TRBV7-2, with no clear D. V lost 1 base, J lost 1 base, and 4 bases lay in between. This CDR3 region has 13 residues. CDR1 is SGHTA, CDR2 FQGNSA, per germline. The CDR3 coding sequence is TGTGCCAGCAGCTTAGGACAGAACACTGAAGCTTTCTTT. Protein product: CASSLGQNTEAFF.

Worth noting for this clone: The junction departs from germline at one end; a sequencing error may be responsible. The chain is built from TRBV2 and TRBJ2-7; 9 bases are shared with TRBD2. Germline lookup yields CDR1 SNHLY and CDR2 FYNNEI. This CDR3 region has 15 residues. The CDR3 nucleotides read TGTGCCAGGAGTGCCCTAGCGGGAAGATCCTACGAGCAGTACTTC. Its translation is CARSALAGRSYEQYF.

The chain recombines TRBV9 with TRBJ2-3; D is undetermined. The CDR3 totals 13 residues. Germline V gene sequence: CDR1 SGDLS, CDR2 YYNGEE. Trimming took 3 bases from V and 4 from J, leaving 9 bases between them. The CDR3 loop is CASSAPPPDTQYF. In nucleotides, the CDR3 is TGTGCCAGCAGCGCTCCCCCTCCAGATACGCAGTATTTT.

This chain joins TRBV5-1 and TRBJ1-4; a weak D match, TRBD1 (5 bases). Deletions cut 6 bases from V and 11 bases from J, with 23 bases between. Germline-derived CDR1 and CDR2 are SGHRS and YFSETQ. CDR3 length equals 15 residues. CDR3 protein: CASTPGWGVEEKLFF. CDR3 nucleotide sequence: TGCGCCAGCACCCCGGGTTGGGGGGTCGAGGAGAAACTGTTTTTT.

This sequence joins TRBV10-2 and TRBJ1-1; TRBD1 might be the D (5 bases). V was shortened by 3 bases and J by 2 bases, with 7 bases between the two germline ends. There are 13 residues in the CDR3. Germline CDR1 WSHSY, CDR2 SAAADI. The CDR3 spells CASSDRVNTEAFF. The CDR3 nucleotides are TGCGCCAGCAGTGACAGGGTCAACACTGAAGCTTTCTTT.

This clone was counted between two and nine times. The chain has TRBV30 and TRBJ2-3; the match to TRBD1 covers 8 bases. This CDR3 is built from 12 residues. Germline loops: CDR1 GTSNPN, CDR2 SVGIG (reference sequence). V dropped 4 bases and J dropped 5; count of bases not matched to a gene: 2. The CDR3 reads CAWTTGGDTQYF. The CDR3 coding sequence is TGTGCCTGGACAACAGGGGGAGATACGCAGTATTTT.

The rearrangement joins TRBV2 to TRBJ2-7; D is perhaps TRBD1 (6 bases). CDR1 and CDR2 (germline): SNHLY, FYNNEI. The CDR3 runs 18 residues. V was pared by 6 bases and J by 3 bases, with 27 bases between. CDR3 in amino acids: CASRKRPETGFGFYEQYF. The DNA of the CDR3 is TGTGCCAGCAGAAAACGACCAGAAACAGGGTTCGGATTCTACGAGCAGTACTTC.